A single sample gave rise to the 3 T cell receptor beta chains below, sequenced in a study of blood T cell repertoires in COVID-19. The table came from immunoSEQ multiplex PCR; TCRdb's copy has only in-frame clones and leaves some out. Here the sample spans 200,000 to 250,000 clones, around nine tenths being singletons. Sequences were obtained from peripheral blood. Receptors originate from a woman aged 60-75 years who had recovered from COVID-19.

The rearrangement links TRBV18 to TRBJ2-3; D possibly corresponds to TRBD2 (6 bases). Germline V CDR1 and CDR2: KGHSH, LQKENI. Between the trimmed V and J ends, which lost 6 bases and 6 bases, there was a span of 19 bases. CDR3 length equals 15 residues. The CDR3 DNA reads TGTGCCAGCTCCCTGGGAACGGGGGTAGCGGATACGCAGTATTTT. It specifies CASSLGTGVADTQYF. Complete variable domain (other parts from reference TRBV18 and TRBJ2-3): NAGVMQNPRHLVRRRGQEARLRCSPMKGHSHVYWYRQLPEEGLKFMVYLQKENIIDESGMPKERFSAEFPKEGPSILRIQQVVRGDSAAYFCASSLGTGVADTQYFGPGTRLTVL.

The V and J genes are TRBV15 and TRBJ1-1; 7 nucleotides match TRBD1. V trimming: 6 bases; J trimming: 5 bases; junction bases outside the gene matches: 3. The CDR3 totals 12 residues. Germline CDR1 reads LNHNV; CDR2 reads YYDKDF (reference sequence). The CDR3 protein is CATSIRGTEAFF. The DNA for the CDR3 is TGTGCCACCAGTATCAGGGGGACTGAAGCTTTCTTT.

This clone was picked up a small number of times. The V gene is TRBV11-3, the J gene TRBJ2-1; TRBD2 agrees at 7 bases. After removal of 7 bases from V and 10 bases from J, the junction contained 4 bases not matched to a gene. The CDR3 is 11 residues long. CDR1 is SGHNT, CDR2 YENEEA, per germline. CDR3 in amino acids: CASTRGGEQFF. The DNA of the CDR3 is TGTGCCAGCACACGGGGAGGGGAGCAGTTCTTC.